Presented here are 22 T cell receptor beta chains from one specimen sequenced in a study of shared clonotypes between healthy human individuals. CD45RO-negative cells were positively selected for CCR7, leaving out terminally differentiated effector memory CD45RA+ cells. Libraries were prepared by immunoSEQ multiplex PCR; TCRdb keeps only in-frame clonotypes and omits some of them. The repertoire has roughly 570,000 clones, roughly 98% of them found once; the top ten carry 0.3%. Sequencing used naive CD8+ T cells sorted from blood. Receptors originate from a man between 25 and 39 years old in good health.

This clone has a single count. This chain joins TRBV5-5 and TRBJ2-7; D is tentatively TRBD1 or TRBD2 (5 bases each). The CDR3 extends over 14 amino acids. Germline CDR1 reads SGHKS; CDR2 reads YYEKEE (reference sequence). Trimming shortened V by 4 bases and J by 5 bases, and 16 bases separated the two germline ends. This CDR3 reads CASSGPGTSNEQYF. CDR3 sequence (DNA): TGTGCCAGCAGCGGTCCCGGGACGAGTAACGAGCAGTACTTC.

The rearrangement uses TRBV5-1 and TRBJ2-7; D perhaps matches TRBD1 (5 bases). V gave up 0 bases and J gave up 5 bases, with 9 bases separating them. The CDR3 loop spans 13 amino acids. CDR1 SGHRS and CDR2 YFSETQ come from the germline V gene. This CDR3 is CASSLVGAHEQYF. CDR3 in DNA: TGCGCCAGCAGCTTGGTTGGGGCCCACGAGCAGTACTTC.

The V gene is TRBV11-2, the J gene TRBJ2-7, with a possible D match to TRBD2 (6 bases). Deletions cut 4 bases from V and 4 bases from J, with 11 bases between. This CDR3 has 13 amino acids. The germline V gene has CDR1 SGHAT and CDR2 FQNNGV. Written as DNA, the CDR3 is TGTGCCAGCAGCTCCGTGGAGGGTTACGAGCAGTACTTC. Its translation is CASSSVEGYEQYF.

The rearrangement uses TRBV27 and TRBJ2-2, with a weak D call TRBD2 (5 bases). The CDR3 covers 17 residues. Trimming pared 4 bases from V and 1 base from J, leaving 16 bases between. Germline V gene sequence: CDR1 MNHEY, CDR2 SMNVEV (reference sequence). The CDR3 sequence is CASSSDLAGRNTGELFF. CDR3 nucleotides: TGTGCCAGCAGTTCCGACCTCGCGGGTAGGAACACCGGGGAGCTGTTTTTT.

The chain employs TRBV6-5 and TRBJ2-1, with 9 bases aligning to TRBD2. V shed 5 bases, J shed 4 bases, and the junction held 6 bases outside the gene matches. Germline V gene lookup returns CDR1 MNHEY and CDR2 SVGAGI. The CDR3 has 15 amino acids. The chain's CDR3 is CASSGASGKYNEQFF. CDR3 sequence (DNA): TGTGCCAGCAGTGGGGCTAGCGGGAAATACAATGAGCAGTTCTTC.

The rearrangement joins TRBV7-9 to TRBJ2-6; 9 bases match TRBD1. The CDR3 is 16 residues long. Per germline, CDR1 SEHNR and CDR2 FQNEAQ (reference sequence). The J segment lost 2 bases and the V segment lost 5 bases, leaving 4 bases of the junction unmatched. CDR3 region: CASSPRQGAGANVLTF. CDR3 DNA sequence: TGTGCCAGCAGCCCGAGACAGGGGGCTGGGGCCAACGTCCTGACTTTC.

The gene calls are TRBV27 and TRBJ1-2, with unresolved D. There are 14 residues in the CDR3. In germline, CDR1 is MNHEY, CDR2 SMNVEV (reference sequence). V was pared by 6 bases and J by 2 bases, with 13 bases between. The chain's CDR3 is CASSPGPGNYGYTF. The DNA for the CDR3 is TGTGCCAGCAGCCCAGGTCCGGGAAACTATGGCTACACCTTC.

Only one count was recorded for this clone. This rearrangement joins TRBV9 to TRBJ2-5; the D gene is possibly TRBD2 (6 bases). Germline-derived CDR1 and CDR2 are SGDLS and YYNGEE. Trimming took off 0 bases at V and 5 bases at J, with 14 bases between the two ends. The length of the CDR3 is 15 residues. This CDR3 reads CASSVAGGDGETQYF. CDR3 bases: TGTGCCAGCAGCGTAGCTGGAGGGGATGGGGAGACCCAGTACTTC. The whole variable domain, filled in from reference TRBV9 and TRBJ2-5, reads DSGVTQTPKHLITATGQRVTLRCSPRSGDLSVYWYQQSLDQGLQFLIQYYNGEERAKGNILERFSAQQFPDLHSELNLSSLELGDSALYFCASSVAGGDGETQYFGPGTRLLVL.

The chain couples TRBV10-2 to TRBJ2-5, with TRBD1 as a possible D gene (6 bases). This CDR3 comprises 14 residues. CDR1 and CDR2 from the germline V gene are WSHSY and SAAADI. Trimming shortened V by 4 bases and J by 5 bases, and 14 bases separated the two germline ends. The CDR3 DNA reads TGCGCCAGCAGTGGTTGGGGGCCCCAGGAGACCCAGTACTTC. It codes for CASSGWGPQETQYF.

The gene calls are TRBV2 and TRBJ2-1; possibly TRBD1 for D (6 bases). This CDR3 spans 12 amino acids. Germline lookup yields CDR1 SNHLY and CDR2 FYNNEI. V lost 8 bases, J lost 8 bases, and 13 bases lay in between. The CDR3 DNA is TGTGCCAGCCAGGGGACGCCTCATGAGCAGTTCTTC. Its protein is CASQGTPHEQFF.

CDR3 nucleotides: TGTGCCAGCACCCCGCCGGGACAGGGAAACGAGCAGTACTTC. Translation: CASTPPGQGNEQYF. The J gene is TRBJ2-7, the V gene TRBV7-9; 9 bases are a match to TRBD1. The CDR3 runs to 14 residues. Germline V gene sequence: CDR1 SEHNR, CDR2 FQNEAQ (reference sequence). V shed 7 bases and J 5 bases; nucleotides not matched to a gene: 9.

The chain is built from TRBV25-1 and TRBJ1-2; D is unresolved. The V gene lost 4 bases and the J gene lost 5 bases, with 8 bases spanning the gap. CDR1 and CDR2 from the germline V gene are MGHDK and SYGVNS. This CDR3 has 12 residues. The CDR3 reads CASSGPHYGYTF. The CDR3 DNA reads TGTGCCAGCAGTGGACCCCATTATGGCTACACCTTC.

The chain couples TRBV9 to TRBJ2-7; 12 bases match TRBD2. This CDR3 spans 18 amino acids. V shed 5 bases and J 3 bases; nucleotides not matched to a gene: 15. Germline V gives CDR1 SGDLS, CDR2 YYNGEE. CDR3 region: CASRVYITSGRLIYEQYF. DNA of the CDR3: TGTGCCAGCAGAGTATATATTACTAGCGGGAGGCTCATCTACGAGCAGTACTTC.

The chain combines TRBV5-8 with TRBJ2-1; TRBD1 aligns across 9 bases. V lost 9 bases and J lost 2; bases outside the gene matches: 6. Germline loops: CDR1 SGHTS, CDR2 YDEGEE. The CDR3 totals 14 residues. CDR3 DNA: TGTGCCACCGTCGGGACAGGGACCTACAATGAGCAGTTCTTC. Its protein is CATVGTGTYNEQFF.

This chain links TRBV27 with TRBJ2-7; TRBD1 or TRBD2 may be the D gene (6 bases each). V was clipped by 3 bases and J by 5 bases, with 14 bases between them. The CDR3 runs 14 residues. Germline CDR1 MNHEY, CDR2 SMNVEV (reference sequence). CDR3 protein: CASSLRGVAHEQYF. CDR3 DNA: TGTGCCAGCAGTTTGAGGGGGGTTGCCCACGAGCAGTACTTC.

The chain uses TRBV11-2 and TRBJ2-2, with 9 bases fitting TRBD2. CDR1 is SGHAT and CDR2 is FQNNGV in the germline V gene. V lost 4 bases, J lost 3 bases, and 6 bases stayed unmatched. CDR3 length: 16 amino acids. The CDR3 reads CASSYPGTSYTGELFF. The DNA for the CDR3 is TGTGCCAGCAGCTACCCCGGGACTAGCTACACCGGGGAGCTGTTTTTT.

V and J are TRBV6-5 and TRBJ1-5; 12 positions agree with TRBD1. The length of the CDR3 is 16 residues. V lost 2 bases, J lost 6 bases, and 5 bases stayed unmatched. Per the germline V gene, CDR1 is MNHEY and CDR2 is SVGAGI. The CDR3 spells CASSYGTGGLGQPQHF. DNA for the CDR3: TGTGCCAGCAGTTACGGGACAGGGGGCTTAGGTCAGCCCCAGCATTTT.

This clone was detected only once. The DNA for the CDR3 is TGCGCCAGCAGCCAGAGTAGCGGGAGCTTGAATGAGCAGTTCTTC. Translating gives CASSQSSGSLNEQFF. The rearrangement uses TRBV4-1 and TRBJ2-1, with 9 bases matching TRBD2. J lost 7 bases, V lost 3 bases, and 7 bases had no gene match. CDR1 is MGHRA and CDR2 is YSYEKL in the germline V gene. CDR3 size: 15 residues.

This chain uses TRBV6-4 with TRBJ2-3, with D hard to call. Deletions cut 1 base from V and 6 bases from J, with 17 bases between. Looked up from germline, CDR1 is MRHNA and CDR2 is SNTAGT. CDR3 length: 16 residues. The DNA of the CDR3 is TGTGCCAGCAGTGACTTAGCCAGCGCCTTGTTCGATACGCAGTATTTT. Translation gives CASSDLASALFDTQYF.

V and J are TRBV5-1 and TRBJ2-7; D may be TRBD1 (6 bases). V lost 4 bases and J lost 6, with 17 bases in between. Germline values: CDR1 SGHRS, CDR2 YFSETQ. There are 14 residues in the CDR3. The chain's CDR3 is CASSETIPDSEQYF. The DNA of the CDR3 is TGCGCCAGCAGCGAGACTATCCCGGACAGCGAGCAGTACTTC.

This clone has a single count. The CDR3 bases are TGTGCCAGCAGATATAGGGACGGGAATCAGCCCCAGCATTTT. Translating gives CASRYRDGNQPQHF. The V gene is TRBV2, the J gene TRBJ1-5, with TRBD1 as a possible D gene (5 bases). The V and J ends lost 6 bases and 4 bases respectively, with 13 bases between them. This CDR3 is 14 amino acids long. Looked up from germline, CDR1 is SNHLY and CDR2 is FYNNEI.

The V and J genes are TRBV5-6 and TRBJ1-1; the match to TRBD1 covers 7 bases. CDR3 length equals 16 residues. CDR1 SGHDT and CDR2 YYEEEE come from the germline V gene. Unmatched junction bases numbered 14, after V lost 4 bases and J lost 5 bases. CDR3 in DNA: TGTGCCAGCAGCCCTACCCGAGACAGGGTAAGGACTGAAGCTTTCTTT. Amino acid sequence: CASSPTRDRVRTEAFF.